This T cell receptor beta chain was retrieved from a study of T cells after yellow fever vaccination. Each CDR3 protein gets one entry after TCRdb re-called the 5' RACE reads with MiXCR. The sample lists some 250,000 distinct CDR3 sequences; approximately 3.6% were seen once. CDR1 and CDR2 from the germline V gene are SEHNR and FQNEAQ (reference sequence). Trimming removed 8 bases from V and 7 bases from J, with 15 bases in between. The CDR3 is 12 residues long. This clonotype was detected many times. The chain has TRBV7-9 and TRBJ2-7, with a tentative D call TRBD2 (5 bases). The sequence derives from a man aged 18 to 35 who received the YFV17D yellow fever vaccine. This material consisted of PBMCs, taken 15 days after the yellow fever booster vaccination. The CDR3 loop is CASEPRTGEQYF. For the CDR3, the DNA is TGTGCCAGCGAGCCTAGGACGGGGGAGCAGTACTTC.